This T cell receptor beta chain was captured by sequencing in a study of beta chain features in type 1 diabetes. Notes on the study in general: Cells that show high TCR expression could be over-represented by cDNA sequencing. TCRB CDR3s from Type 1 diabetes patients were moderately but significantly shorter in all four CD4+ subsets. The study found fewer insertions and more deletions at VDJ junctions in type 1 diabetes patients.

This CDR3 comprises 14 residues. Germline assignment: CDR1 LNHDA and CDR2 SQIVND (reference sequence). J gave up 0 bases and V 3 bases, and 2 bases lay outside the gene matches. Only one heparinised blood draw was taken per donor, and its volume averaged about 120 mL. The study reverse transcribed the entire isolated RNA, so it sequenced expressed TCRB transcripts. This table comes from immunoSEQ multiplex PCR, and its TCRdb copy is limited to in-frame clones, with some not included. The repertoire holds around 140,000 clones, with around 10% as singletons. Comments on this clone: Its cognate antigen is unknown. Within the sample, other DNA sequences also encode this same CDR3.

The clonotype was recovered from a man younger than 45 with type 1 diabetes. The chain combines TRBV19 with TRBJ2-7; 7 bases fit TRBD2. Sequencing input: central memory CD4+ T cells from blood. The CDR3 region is CASSMGGSSYEQYF. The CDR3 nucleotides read TGTGCCAGTAGTATGGGGGGGAGCTCCTACGAGCAGTACTTC. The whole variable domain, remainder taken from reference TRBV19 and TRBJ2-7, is DGGITQSPKYLFRKEGQNVTLSCEQNLNHDAMYWYRQDPGQGLRLIYYSQIVNDFQKGDIAEGYSVSREKKESFPLTVTSAQKNPTAFYLCASSMGGSSYEQYFGPGTRLTVT.